This T cell receptor beta chain was identified during a study of T cells after yellow fever vaccination. At the level of the study: Low-cell-number fractions were prepared with SMART-Seq v4 Ultra Low Input. General study results and limits: Contaminating bulk clonotypes could be abundant in FACS-sorted repertoires. Reappearance after the booster was seen for most primary-vaccination clones, at more than 95% CD4 and 70% to 90% CD8.

TCRdb passed the 5' RACE reads through MiXCR, listing each CDR3 protein once. The table records 450,000 to 550,000 distinct CDR3 sequences, roughly a fifth of them present only once. Regarding this clonotype: Antigen unknown.

Per germline, CDR1 SGDLS and CDR2 YYNGEE. The CDR3 has 14 amino acids. Deletions cut 4 bases from V and 3 bases from J, with 14 bases between. The sequencing used PBMCs, collected 15 days after the yellow fever booster vaccination. The chain carries TRBV9 and TRBJ2-7, with D perhaps matching TRBD1 (6 bases). The receptor comes from a man aged 30 to 45 who received the YFV17D yellow fever vaccine. As DNA, the CDR3 is TGTGCCAGCAGCCAATCAGGACAGAACTACGAGCAGTACTTC. It codes for CASSQSGQNYEQYF. Filled out from reference TRBV9 and TRBJ2-7, the complete variable domain reads DSGVTQTPKHLITATGQRVTLRCSPRSGDLSVYWYQQSLDQGLQFLIQYYNGEERAKGNILERFSAQQFPDLHSELNLSSLELGDSALYFCASSQSGQNYEQYFGPGTRLTVT.